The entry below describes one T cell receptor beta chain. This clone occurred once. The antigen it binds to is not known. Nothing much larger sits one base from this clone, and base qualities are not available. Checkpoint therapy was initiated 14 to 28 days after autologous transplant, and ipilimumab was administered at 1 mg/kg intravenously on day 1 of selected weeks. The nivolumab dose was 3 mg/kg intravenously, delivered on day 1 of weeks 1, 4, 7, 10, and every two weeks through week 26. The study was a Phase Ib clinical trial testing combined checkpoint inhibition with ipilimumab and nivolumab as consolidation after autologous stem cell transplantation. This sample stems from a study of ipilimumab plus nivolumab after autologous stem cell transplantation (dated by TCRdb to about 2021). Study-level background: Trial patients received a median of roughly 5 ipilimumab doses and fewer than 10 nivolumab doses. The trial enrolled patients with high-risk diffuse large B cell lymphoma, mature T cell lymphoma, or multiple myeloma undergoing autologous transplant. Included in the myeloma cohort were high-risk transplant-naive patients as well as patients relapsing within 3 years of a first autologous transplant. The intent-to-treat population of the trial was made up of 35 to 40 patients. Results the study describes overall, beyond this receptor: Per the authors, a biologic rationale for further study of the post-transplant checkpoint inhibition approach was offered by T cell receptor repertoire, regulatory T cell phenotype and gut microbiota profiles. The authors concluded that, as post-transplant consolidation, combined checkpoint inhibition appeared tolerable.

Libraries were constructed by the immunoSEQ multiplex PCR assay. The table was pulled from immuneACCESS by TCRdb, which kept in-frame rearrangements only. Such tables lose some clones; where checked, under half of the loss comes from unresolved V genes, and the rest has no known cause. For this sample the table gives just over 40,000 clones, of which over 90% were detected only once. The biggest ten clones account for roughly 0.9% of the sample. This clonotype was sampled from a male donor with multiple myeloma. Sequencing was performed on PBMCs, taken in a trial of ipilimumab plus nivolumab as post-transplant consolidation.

The CDR3 protein: CASSDSDSTDTQYF. The DNA is TGTGCCAGCAGTGATTCGGACAGCACAGATACGCAGTATTTT. This sequence uses TRBV2 and TRBJ2-3; too little of a D gene remains to name it. A distance of 7 bases separates the germline ends of V and J, which lose 3 bases and 0 bases respectively. The germline V gene supplies CDR1 SNHLY and CDR2 FYNNEI. The CDR3 holds 14 amino acids from the cysteine to the phenylalanine. The CDR3 DNA has 42 bases and is translated from base 1.